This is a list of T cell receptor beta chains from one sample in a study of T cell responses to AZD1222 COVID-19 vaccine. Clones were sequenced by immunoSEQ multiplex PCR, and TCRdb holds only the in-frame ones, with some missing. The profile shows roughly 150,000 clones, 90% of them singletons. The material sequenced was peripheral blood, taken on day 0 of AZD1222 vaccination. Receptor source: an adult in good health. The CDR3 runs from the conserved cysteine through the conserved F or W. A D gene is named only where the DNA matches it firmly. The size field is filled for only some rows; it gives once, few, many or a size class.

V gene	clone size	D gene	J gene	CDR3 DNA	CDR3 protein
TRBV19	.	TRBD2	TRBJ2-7	TGTGCCAGTAGTAGAGCCGGGACTAGCGACTACGAGCAGTACTTC	CASSRAGTSDYEQYF
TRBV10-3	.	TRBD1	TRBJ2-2	TGTGCCATCAGCGAGACATTCGGACAGGGGGCGACCGGGGAGCTGTTTTTT	CAISETFGQGATGELFF
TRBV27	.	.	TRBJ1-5	TGTGCCAGCGGCCCTCTCAATCAGCCCCAGCATTTT	CASGPLNQPQHF
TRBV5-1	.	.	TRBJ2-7	TGCGCCAGCAGCTTAGGCGGACAGGAGGGCTACGAGCAGTACTTC	CASSLGGQEGYEQYF
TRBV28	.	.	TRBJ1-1	TGTGCCAGCAGTTTCAGGGGTTGGAACACTGAAGCTTTCTTT	CASSFRGWNTEAFF
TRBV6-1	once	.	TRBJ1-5	TGTGCCAGCAGTGACGGACAAGGAGGCAATCAGCCCCAGCATTTT	CASSDGQGGNQPQHF
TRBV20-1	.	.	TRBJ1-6	TGCAGTGCCAGGACAGATTCACCCCTCCACTTT	CSARTDSPLHF
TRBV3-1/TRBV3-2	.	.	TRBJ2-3	TGTGCCAGCAGCCAAGAGGGGGCCGCAGATACGCAGTATTTT	CASSQEGAADTQYF
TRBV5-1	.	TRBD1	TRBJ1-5	TGCGCCAGCAGCCTTTCTCCACAGGGGGAGGGTAGCAATCAGCCCCAGCATTTT	CASSLSPQGEGSNQPQHF
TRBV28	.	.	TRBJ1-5	TGTGCCAGCAGTTTAAATAGCGCGACCTATCAGCCCCAGCATTTT	CASSLNSATYQPQHF
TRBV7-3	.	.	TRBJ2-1	TGTGCCAGCAGCTTAAGCGGTTCTTACAATGAGCAGTTCTTC	CASSLSGSYNEQFF
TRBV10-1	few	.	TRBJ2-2	TGCGCCAGCAGTGAGAAAACGGGAGCGAACACCGGGGAGCTGTTTTTT	CASSEKTGANTGELFF
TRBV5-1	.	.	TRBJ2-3	TGCGCCAGCAGCCCATCCGCAGATACGCAGTATTTT	CASSPSADTQYF
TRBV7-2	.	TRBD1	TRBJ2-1	TGTGCCAGCAGCTCCAGGACAGGGGGCATTGAGGGGCAGTTCTTC	CASSSRTGGIEGQFF
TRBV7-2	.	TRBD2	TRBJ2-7	TGTGCCAGCAGCTTAGGGTCTAGCGGCGAGCAGTACTTC	CASSLGSSGEQYF
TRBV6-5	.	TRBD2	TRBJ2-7	TGTGCCATCCAACCTTCTAGCGGGAGTTTCCACGAGCAGTACTTC	CAIQPSSGSFHEQYF
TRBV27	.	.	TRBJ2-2	TGTGCCAGCAGTTTATCCGCGGGGCCCGGGGAGCTGTTTTTT	CASSLSAGPGELFF
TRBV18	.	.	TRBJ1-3	TGTGCCAGCTCACCCGGCACTATAGACTCTGGAAACACCATATATTTT	CASSPGTIDSGNTIYF